The present T cell receptor (beta chain) was sequenced within a study of T-cell reconstitution after alpha-beta-depleted transplantation in children. Study conclusions and caveats: Expanded clones from the graft, numbering several hundred, reportedly supplied alpha-beta T cells about two months after transplant. TCRbeta diversity was high at day 60 in some patients (a result of surviving recipient T cells and thymic progenitors). Diversity and T-cell counts at one year after transplant derived mostly from new T cells.

During its preparation, the TCRbeta library received unique molecular identifiers. TCRdb passed the PCR reads through MiXCR, listing each CDR3 protein once. The repertoire consists of 200,000 to 250,000 distinct CDR3 sequences, with roughly 11% occurring once and the leading ten covering roughly 30%. Trimming pared 2 bases from V and 4 bases from J, leaving 8 bases between. This CDR3 region has 14 residues. Germline V gene lookup returns CDR1 LNHDA and CDR2 SQIVND (reference sequence). This clonotype was picked up many times. Its antigen remains unknown. The rearrangement links TRBV19 to TRBJ2-2, with D possibly TRBD1 on 5 matching bases. The receptor was derived from a child younger than two with acute myeloid leukemia, due to receive a stem cell transplant. The sequences come from PBMCs, collected before TCRalphabeta/CD19-depleted stem cell transplant. CDR3 coding DNA: TGTGCCAGTAGTATAAGGGGCTTCACCGGGGAGCTGTTTTTT. Its protein product is CASSIRGFTGELFF. The complete variable domain, with remaining parts taken from reference TRBV19 and TRBJ2-2, reads DGGITQSPKYLFRKEGQNVTLSCEQNLNHDAMYWYRQDPGQGLRLIYYSQIVNDFQKGDIAEGYSVSREKKESFPLTVTSAQKNPTAFYLCASSIRGFTGELFFGEGSRLTVL.